This T cell receptor (beta chain) was retrieved from a study of blood T cell repertoires in COVID-19 (dated by TCRdb to 2018 to 2020). With respect to the entire study: The collaborator samples originated in the United States, Italy and Spain and spanned the acute and convalescent phases of COVID-19. The material from the prospective study consisted of cDNA or gDNA derived from T cells, B-cell-depleted T cells, or PBMCs. The dataset comprised deeply sampled blood TCRbeta repertoires from subjects exposed to, actively infected with, or recovered from COVID-19. The repertoires were made available in a free public database intended to serve as a resource for research on the immune response to SARS-CoV-2. Samples were obtained from the ongoing ImmuneRACE study (first 160 participants) and from some 1,300 subjects provided by 6 global collaborators. The sample metadata nearly always contained a de-identified subject ID, COVID-19 status, age in years and sex. Where available, HLA class I and class II types were obtained from metadata supplied by the sample provider rather than from assay-based typing.

Per the germline V gene, MDHEN is the CDR1 and SYDVKM is the CDR2. Trimming costs V 5 bases and J 3 bases, and their ends lie 7 bases apart. Measured from the cysteine to the phenylalanine, the CDR3 is 12 residues long. Only CDR3 DNA is held: 36 bases, read in frame from base 1. Participants in the prospective study were enrolled through a virtual design, were aged roughly 18 to 100 years, and lived in 20 to 30 United States geographic areas. In the prospective study, participants were assigned to cohorts based on the clinical history participants reported in a screening survey and a study questionnaire. ImmuneRACE Cohort 3 recovered participants were defined by two consecutive negative NP/OP PCR tests, healthcare professional clearance, or symptom resolution. In the prospective study, whole blood, serum and a nasopharyngeal or oropharyngeal swab were collected from each participant by mobile phlebotomists. Prospective study participants could optionally give additional blood draws and questionnaires over an approximately 2-month period. Prospective study blood samples were shipped either frozen or at room temperature before DNA extraction.

TCRbeta CDR3 regions were amplified from genomic DNA by means of the immunoSEQ Assay, a bias-controlled multiplex PCR. Per the authors' processing: Nucleated cell counts per sample were estimated from amplification of reference gene primers within the assay. Sequence reads were collapsed and filtered to measure the absolute abundance of every unique TCRbeta CDR3 rearrangement. For each sample, productive Simpson clonality was calculated by taking the square root of Simpson's diversity index across productive rearrangements. Imported from immuneACCESS, the table was reduced by TCRdb to in-frame sequences with V and J called. These copies leave out some clones; in studies compared against another copy, an unresolved V gene accounts for under half, and the cause of the remainder is not known. V, J and clone size were drawn from that table, and D and trimming were deduced from the DNA. The sample data list fewer than 350,000 clones, and roughly nine tenths of these were observed just once. Approximately 5.5% of the sample lies in the top ten.

Broad study findings and their caveats: How much clinical and demographic metadata was included differed by source and by participant, and the metadata was provided uncurated.

This clone has just one count. It lacks a known antigen. Per-base qualities were not stored, and no clone one base away is much larger. Sequencing input: PBMCs or T cells enriched from blood (not recorded which). This receptor was taken from a man in his 60s who had recovered from COVID-19. The sequence is built from TRBV28 and TRBJ1-2; TRBD1 is possibly the D segment (6 matching bases). The DNA is as follows: TGTGCCAGCAGTCACAGGGACTATGGCTACACCTTC. It codes for CASSHRDYGYTF.